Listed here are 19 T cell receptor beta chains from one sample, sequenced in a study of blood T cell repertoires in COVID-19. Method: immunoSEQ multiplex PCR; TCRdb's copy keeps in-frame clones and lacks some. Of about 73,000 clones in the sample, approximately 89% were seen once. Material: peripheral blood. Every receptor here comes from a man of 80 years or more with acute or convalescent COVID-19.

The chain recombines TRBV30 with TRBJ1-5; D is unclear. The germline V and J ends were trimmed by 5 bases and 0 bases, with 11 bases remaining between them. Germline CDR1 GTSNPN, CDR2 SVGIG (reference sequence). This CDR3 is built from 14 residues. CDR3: CAWSSLGSNQPQHF. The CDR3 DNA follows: TGTGCCTGGTCGTCTCTAGGTAGCAATCAGCCCCAGCATTTT. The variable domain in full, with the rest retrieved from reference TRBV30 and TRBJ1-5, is SQTIHQWPATLVQPVGSPLSLECTVEGTSNPNLYWYRQAAGRGLQLLFYSVGIGQISSEVPQNLSASRPQDRQFILSSKKLLLSDSGFYLCAWSSLGSNQPQHFGDGTRLSIL.

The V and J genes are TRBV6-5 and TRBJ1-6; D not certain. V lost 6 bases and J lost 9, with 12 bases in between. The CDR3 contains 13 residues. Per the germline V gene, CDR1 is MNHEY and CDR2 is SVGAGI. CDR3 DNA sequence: TGTGCCAGCAGGCCTACGCATGGTTCACCCCTCCACTTT. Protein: CASRPTHGSPLHF.

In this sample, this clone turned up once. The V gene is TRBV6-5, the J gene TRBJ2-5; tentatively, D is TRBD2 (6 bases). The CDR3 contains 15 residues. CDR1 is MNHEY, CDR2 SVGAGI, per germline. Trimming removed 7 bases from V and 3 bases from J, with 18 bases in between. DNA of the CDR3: TGTGCCAGCACACTCCAAACCGGGAGTAAAGAGACCCAGTACTTC. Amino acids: CASTLQTGSKETQYF.

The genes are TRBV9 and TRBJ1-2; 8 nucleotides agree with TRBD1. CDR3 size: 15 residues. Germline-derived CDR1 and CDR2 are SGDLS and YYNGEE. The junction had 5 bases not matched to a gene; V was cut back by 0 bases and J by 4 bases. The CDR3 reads CASSVDHRGAYGYTF. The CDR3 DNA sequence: TGTGCCAGCAGCGTAGATCACAGGGGGGCCTATGGCTACACCTTC.

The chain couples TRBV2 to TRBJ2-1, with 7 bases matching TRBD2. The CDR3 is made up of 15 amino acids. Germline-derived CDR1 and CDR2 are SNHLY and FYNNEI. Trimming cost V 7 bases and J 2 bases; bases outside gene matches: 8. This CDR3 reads CASKKERDPYNEQFF. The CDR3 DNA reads TGTGCCAGCAAAAAGGAGCGGGATCCCTACAATGAGCAGTTCTTC.

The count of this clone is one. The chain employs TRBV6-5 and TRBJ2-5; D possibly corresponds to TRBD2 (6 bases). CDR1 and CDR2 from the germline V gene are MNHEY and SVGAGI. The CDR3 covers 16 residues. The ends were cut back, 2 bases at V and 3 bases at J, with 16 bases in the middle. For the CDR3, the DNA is TGTGCCAGCAGTTACGGAGGGCTTTGGTTGAAAGAGACCCAGTACTTC. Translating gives CASSYGGLWLKETQYF.

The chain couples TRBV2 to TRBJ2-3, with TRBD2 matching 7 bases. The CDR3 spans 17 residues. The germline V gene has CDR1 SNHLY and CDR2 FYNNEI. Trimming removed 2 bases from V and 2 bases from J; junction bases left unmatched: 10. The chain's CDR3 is CASSEILSSGFTDTQYF. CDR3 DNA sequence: TGTGCCAGCAGTGAAATTCTGTCTAGCGGATTCACAGATACGCAGTATTTT.

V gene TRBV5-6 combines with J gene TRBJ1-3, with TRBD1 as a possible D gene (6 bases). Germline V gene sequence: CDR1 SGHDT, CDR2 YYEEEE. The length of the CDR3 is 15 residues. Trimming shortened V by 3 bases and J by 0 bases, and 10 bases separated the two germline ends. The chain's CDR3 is CASSSDSLSGNTIYF. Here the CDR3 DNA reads TGTGCCAGCAGCTCGGACAGCCTCTCTGGAAACACCATATATTTT.

The CDR3 sequence: CSASRGQGTDTQYF. The CDR3 nucleotides read TGCAGTGCTAGTCGTGGACAGGGTACAGATACGCAGTATTTT. The genes are TRBV20-1 and TRBJ2-3; TRBD1 matches 8 bases. CDR3 length: 14 amino acids. Germline CDR1 and CDR2: DFQATT and SNEGSKA (reference sequence). Losses at the gene ends were 3 bases for V and 3 bases for J; bases not matched to a gene: 5.

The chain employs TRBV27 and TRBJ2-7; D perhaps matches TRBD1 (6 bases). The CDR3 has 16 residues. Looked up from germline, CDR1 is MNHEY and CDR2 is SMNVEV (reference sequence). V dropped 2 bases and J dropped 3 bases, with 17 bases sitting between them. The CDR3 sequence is CASSLVQGGAIYEQYF. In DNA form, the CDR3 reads TGTGCCAGCAGTTTAGTCCAAGGGGGTGCCATCTACGAGCAGTACTTC.

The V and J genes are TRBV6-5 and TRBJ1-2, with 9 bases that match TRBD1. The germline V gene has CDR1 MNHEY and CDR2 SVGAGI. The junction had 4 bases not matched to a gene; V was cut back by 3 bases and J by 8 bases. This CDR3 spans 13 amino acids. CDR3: CASSYRQGDGYTF. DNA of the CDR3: TGTGCCAGCAGTTATAGACAGGGGGACGGCTACACCTTC.

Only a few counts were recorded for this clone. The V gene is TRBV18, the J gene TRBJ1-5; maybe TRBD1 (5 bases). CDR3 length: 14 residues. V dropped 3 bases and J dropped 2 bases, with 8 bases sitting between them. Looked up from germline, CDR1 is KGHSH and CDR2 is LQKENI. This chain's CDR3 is CASSPQGRNQPQHF. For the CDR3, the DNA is TGTGCCAGCTCACCCCAGGGTCGCAATCAGCCCCAGCATTTT. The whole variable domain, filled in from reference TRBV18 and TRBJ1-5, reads NAGVMQNPRHLVRRRGQEARLRCSPMKGHSHVYWYRQLPEEGLKFMVYLQKENIIDESGMPKERFSAEFPKEGPSILRIQQVVRGDSAAYFCASSPQGRNQPQHFGDGTRLSIL.

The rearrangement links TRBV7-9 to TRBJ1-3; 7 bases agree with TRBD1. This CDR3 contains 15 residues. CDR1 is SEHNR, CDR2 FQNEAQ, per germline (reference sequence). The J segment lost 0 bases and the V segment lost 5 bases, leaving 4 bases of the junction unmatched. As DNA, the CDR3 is TGTGCCAGCAGCCGGGGACAGAGCTCTGGAAACACCATATATTTT. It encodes CASSRGQSSGNTIYF.

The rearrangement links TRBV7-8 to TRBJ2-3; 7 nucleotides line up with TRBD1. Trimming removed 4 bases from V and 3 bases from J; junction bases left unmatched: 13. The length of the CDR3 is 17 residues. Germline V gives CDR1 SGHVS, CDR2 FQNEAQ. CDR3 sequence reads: CASSSLGHRGWTDTQYF. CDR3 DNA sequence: TGTGCCAGCAGCTCTTTAGGGCACAGGGGATGGACAGATACGCAGTATTTT.

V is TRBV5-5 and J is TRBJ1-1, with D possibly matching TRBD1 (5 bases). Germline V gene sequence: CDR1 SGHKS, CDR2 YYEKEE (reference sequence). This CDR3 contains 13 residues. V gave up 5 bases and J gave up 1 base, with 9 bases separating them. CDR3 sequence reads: CASRLRGNTEAFF. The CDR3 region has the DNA TGTGCCAGCAGACTAAGGGGGAACACTGAAGCTTTCTTT. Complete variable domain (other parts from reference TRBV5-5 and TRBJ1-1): DAGVTQSPTHLIKTRGQQVTLRCSPISGHKSVSWYQQVLGQGPQFIFQYYEKEERGRGNFPDRFSARQFPNYSSELNVNALLLGDSALYLCASRLRGNTEAFFGQGTRLTVV.

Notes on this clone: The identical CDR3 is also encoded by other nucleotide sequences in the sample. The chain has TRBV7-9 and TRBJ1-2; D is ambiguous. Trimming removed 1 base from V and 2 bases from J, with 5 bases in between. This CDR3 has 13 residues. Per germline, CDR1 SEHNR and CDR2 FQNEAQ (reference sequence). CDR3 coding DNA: TGTGCCAGCAGCTTAGGGCAGAACTATGGCTACACCTTC. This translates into CASSLGQNYGYTF.

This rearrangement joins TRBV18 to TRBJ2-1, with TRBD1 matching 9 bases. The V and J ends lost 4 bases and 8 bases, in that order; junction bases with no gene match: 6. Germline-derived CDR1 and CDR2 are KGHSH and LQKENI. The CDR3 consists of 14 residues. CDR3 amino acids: CASSHGQGPDEQFF. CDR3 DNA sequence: TGTGCCAGCTCACACGGACAGGGGCCCGATGAGCAGTTCTTC.

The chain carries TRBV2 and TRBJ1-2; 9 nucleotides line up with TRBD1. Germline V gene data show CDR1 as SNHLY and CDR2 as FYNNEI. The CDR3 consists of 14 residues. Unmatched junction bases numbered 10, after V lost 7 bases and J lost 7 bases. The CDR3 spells CASTEAGQGSGYTF. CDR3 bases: TGTGCCAGCACCGAGGCGGGACAGGGATCTGGCTACACCTTC.

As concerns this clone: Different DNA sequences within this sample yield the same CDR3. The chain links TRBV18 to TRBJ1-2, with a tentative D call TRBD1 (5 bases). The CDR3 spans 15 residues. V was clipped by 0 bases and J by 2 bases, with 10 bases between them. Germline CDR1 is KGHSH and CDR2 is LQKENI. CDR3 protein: CASSPPGRGNYGYTF. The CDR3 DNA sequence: TGTGCCAGCTCACCACCTGGACGGGGGAACTATGGCTACACCTTC.